The rows below give T cell receptor beta chains drawn from one sample of a study of technical replicates of blood from several donors. Clones were read by immunoSEQ multiplex PCR, and TCRdb kept only the in-frame ones, dropping some. The repertoire holds 70,000 to 90,000 clones, with 90% to 95% as singletons. The specimen was T cells isolated from PBMCs. These receptors all come from a human donor in good health. Both conserved end residues are trimmed from each CDR3.

V gene | CDR3 protein
TRBV30 | AWSVGGQYGYT
TRBV5-4 | ASRPRTSGGTGELF
TRBV6-6 | ASSQIANEQF
TRBV2 | ASRDRGLTNEKLF
TRBV27 | ASSSPGTSGTYEQY
TRBV4-2 | ASSQASQTTLAGDLYEQY
TRBV9 | ASSADGTVSYEQY
TRBV2 | ASSVVPSGTAYYEQY
TRBV30 | ASTMGPGHGYT
TRBV14 | ASSPRTGGGEAF
TRBV5-1 | ASSLGDRGSNTEAF
TRBV5-1 | ASSPRMGTSEDEQY
TRBV11-2 | ASSFRQGGTEAF
TRBV4-2 | ASSRRQGVSGNTIY
TRBV2 | ASSEEGTGGNEQF
TRBV6-6 | ASGTGVPGELF
TRBV2 | ASSEAGGRGGMY
TRBV29-1 | SVRGEGGVNVLT
TRBV4-2 | ASSQAGPQGFGQY
TRBV28 | ASISLRRGAF
TRBV4-1 | ASSQAWIAKNTEAF
TRBV7-2 | ASSLGPEYLAGDTQY
TRBV30 | AWSVERRKAF
TRBV2 | ASSGDTYGYT
TRBV9 | ASSDPSAGASTDTQY
TRBV5-1 | ASSSSGRAYEQY
TRBV2 | ASSEDRVLSTEAF
TRBV11-3 | ASSLVQGTGNTIY
TRBV9 | ASSVASGNIGEQY
TRBV5-4 | ASSRRQGETQY
TRBV7-6 | ASSPRRVETQY
TRBV27 | ASSAHRVPTGDTQY
TRBV6-4 | ASSASSVRINEQF
TRBV27 | ASSLTPAGDTDTQY
TRBV2 | ASSDKTESSYGYT
TRBV9 | ASSAGLGNEQF
TRBV19 | ASSGLRQGANTGELF
TRBV5-4 | ASLRGGVGSSYNEQF
TRBV6-1 | ASIGQGSQETQY
TRBV28 | ASSPDSYEQY
TRBV10-1 | ASRLASTGELF
TRBV7-9 | ASSFRSYEQY
TRBV19 | ASSVGPRTGVADTQY
TRBV10-2 | ASSGAGPYEQY
TRBV27 | ASSSEGGGKLF
TRBV7-8 | ASRTSGTSGGQY
TRBV9 | ASSVRLGDYGYT
TRBV5-8 | ASSLREGRDYGYT
TRBV5-1 | ASSLAYGLQLANEQF
TRBV4-1 | ASSQDPQGLDTEAF
TRBV28 | ASSFSGQGSEKLF
TRBV2 | ASSPQAGWETQY
TRBV6-1 | AISQGIRETQY
TRBV5-1 | ASSTWTGYNEQF
TRBV7-9 | ASSAAVGQGEQY